In this sample, the clone carrying this T cell receptor beta chain turned up once. CDR3 size: 14 residues. V lost 4 bases and J 2 bases, leaving 10 bases between the germline ends. Germline V CDR1 and CDR2: ENHRY, SYGVKD. This sample was taken from a study of shared T cell receptors in the human thymus. Profiling relied on immunoSEQ multiplex PCR, and the TCRdb table lists in-frame clones only, not all of them. The repertoire holds hundreds of thousands of clones, with over 90% as singletons. The chain uses TRBV10-3 and TRBJ2-3; D perhaps matches TRBD2 (6 bases). Sequencing input: thymocytes. This TCR came from a human donor. The CDR3 nucleotides read TGTGCCATCAGTGTAAGCGGGTTCACAGATACGCAGTATTTT. Translating gives CAISVSGFTDTQYF.